These T cell receptor beta chains were read from a single sample in a study of blood T cells in healthy people across ages. TCRdb reprocessed the 5' RACE reads via MiXCR and lists one record per CDR3 protein. Of about 650,000 distinct CDR3 sequences listed, about 50% were seen once; the top ten hold about 14%. The sequenced sample consisted of blood. Every receptor here comes from a woman older than 75 in good health. Each CDR3 is given with its conserved first and last residue.

v_call cdr3_aa
TRBV7-9 CANSFSPGTGGNEQFF
TRBV28 CASSSGHRSNEQFF
TRBV6-6 CASSYSSPSTDAQYF
TRBV18 CASRSGTGHEQYF
TRBV28 CASSGTGVGTGELFF
TRBV12-3/TRBV12-4 CASTDGGSYNEQFF
TRBV20-1 CSARVRTSGSYEQYF
TRBV7-2 CASSLVLAGGTQETQYF
TRBV5-6 CASSPWGRRNYGYTF
TRBV6-5 CASSGHIGGNTEAFF
TRBV29-1 CSVVSRTEAFF
TRBV15 CATSRADSNYGYTF
TRBV20-1 CSATPGQGTLVNEQFF
TRBV6-2/TRBV6-3 CASRPSWTGDPQETQYF
TRBV7-9 CASSTAFTEAFF
TRBV6-5 CASSPQGMKTDTQYF
TRBV20-1 CSARDGTGNQPQHF
TRBV9 CASRRTGGLGEQFF
TRBV7-2 CASSQGQGITEQFF
TRBV12-3/TRBV12-4 CASSSGLAGNLETQYF
TRBV4-1 CASSPQGQGFPGELFF
TRBV28 CASSLTGFKETQYF
TRBV10-2 CASSEEASGHGGLYEQFF
TRBV20-1 CSARTSRDKQFF
TRBV28 CASSGVYPLTYEQFF
TRBV12-3/TRBV12-4 CASSLGVASNTGELFF
TRBV9 CASSVGPTSGGVGDTQYF
TRBV20-1 CSAHTLAGASTDTQYF
TRBV28 CASSPINRTGPYEQYF
TRBV2 CASSAEGEQYF
TRBV20-1 CSSLPPGSPGELFF
TRBV28 CASSSPLGQGWADTQYF
TRBV5-1 CASRPLGGNEQFF
TRBV27 CASSPRMSGANVLTF